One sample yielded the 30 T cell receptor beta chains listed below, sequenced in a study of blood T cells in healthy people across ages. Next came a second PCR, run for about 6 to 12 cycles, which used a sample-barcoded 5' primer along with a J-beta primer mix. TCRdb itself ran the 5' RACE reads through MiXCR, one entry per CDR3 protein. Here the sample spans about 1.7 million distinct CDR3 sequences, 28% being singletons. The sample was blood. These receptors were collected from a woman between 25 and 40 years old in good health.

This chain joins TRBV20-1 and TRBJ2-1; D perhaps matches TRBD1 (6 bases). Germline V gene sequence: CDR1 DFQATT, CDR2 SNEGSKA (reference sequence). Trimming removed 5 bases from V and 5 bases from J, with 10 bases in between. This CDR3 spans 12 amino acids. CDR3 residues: CSAWNRDNEQFF. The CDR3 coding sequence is TGCAGTGCTTGGAACAGGGACAATGAGCAGTTCTTC.

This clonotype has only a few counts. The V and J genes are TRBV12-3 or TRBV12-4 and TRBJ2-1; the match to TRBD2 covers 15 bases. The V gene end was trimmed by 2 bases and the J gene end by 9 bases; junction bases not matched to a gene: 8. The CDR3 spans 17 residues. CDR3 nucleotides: TGTGCCAGCAGTTTACCTGGACTAGCGGGGGGGCCACGTGAGCAGTTCTTC. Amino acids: CASSLPGLAGGPREQFF.

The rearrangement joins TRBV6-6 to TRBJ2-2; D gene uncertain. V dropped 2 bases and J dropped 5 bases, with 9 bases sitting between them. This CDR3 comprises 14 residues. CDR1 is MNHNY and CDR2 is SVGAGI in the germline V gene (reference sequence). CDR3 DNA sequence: TGTGCCAGCAGTTACACGGCCCGGACCGGGGAGCTGTTTTTT. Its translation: CASSYTARTGELFF.

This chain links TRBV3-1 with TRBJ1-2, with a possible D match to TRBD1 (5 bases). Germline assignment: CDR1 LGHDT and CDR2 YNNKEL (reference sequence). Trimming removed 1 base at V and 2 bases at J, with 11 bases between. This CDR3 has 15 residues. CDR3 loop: CASSQGQGLNYGYTF. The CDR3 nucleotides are TGTGCCAGCAGCCAAGGGCAGGGATTGAACTATGGCTACACCTTC. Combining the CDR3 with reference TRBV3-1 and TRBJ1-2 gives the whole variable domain DTAVSQTPKYLVTQMGNDKSIKCEQNLGHDTMYWYKQDSKKFLKIMFSYNNKELIINETVPNRFSPKSPDKAHLNLHINSLELGDSAVYFCASSQGQGLNYGYTFGSGTRLTVV.

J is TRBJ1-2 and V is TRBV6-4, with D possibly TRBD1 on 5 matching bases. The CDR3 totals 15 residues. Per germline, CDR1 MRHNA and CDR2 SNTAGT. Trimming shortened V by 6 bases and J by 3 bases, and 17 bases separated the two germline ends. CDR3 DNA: TGTGCCAGCAGCGTCTCTCCTGGGGGTGACTATGGCTACACCTTC. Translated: CASSVSPGGDYGYTF.

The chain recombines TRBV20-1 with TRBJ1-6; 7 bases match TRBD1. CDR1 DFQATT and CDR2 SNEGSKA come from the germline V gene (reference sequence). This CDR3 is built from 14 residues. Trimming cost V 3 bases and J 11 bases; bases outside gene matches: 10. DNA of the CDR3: TGCAGTGCTAGGTATGAGGGGGCAACGGCACCCCTCCACTTT. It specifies CSARYEGATAPLHF.

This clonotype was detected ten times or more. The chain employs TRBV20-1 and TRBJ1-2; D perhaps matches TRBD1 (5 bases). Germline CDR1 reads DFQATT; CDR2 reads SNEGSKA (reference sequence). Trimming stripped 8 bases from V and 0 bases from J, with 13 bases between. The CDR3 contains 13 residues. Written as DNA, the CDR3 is TGCAGTACCACGAGGGGATCTAACTATGGCTACACCTTC. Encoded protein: CSTTRGSNYGYTF.

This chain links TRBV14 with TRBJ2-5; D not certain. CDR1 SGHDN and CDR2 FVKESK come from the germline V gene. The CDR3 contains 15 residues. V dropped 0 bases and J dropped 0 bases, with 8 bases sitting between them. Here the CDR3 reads CASSQESVYQETQYF. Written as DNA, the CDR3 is TGTGCCAGCAGCCAAGAATCGGTTTACCAAGAGACCCAGTACTTC.

CDR3: CSVGGQIFPTEQYF. Here the CDR3 DNA reads TGCAGCGTTGGGGGACAGATCTTCCCCACCGAGCAGTACTTC. V and J are TRBV29-1 and TRBJ2-4, with 7 bases fitting TRBD1. The J call may be wrong; the DNA end is better matched by TRBJ2-7. This CDR3 spans 14 amino acids. CDR1 SQVTM and CDR2 ANQGSEA come from the germline V gene.

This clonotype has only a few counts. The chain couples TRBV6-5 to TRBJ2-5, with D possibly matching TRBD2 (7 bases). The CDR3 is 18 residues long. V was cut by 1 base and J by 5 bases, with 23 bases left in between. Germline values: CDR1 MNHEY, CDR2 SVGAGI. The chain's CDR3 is CASSYWTPRGGKGETQYF. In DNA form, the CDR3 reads TGTGCCAGCAGTTACTGGACCCCTCGCGGGGGCAAAGGGGAGACCCAGTACTTC.

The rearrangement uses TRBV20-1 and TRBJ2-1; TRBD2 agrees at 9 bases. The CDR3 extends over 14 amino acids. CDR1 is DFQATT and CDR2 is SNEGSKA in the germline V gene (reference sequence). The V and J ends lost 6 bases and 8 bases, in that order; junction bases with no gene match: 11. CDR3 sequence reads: CSARSLAGFDEQFF. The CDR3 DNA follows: TGCAGTGCAAGATCCCTAGCGGGATTCGATGAGCAGTTCTTC.

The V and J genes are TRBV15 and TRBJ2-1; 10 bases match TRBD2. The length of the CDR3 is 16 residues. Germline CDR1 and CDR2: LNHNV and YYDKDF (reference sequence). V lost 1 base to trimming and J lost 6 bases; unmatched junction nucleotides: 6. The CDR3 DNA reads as TGTGCCACCAGCAGAGGTTCTAGCGGGAGTTTCAATGAGCAGTTCTTC. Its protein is CATSRGSSGSFNEQFF.

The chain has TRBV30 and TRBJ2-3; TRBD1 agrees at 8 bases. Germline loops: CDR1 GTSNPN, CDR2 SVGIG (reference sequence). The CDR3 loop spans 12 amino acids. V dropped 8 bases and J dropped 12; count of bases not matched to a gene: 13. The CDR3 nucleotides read TGTGCCGGGCACAGGGGGTCTAAAGCTCAGTATTTT. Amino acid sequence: CAGHRGSKAQYF.

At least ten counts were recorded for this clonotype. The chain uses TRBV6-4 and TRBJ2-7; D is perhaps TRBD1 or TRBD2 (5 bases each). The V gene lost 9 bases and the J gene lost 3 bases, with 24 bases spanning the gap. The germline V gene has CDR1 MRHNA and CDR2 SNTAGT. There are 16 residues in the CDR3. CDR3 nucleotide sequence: TGTGCCAGACCCGCGGCACTAAGGGGAGTCGGCTACGAGCAGTACTTC. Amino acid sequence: CARPAALRGVGYEQYF.

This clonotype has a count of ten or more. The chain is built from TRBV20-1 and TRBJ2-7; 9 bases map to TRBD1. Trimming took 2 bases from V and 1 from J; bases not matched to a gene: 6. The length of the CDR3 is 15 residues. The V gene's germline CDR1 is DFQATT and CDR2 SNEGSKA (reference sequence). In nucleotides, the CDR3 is TGCAGTGCTAGACCCCGGACAGGGGCGTCCTACGAGCAGTACTTC. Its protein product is CSARPRTGASYEQYF.

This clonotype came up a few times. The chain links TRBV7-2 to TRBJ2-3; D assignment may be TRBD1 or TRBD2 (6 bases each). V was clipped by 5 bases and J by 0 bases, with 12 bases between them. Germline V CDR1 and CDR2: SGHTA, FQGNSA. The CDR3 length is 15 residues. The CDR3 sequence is CASSTLGGSTDTQYF. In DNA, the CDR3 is TGTGCCAGCAGCACTCTAGGGGGGAGCACAGATACGCAGTATTTT.

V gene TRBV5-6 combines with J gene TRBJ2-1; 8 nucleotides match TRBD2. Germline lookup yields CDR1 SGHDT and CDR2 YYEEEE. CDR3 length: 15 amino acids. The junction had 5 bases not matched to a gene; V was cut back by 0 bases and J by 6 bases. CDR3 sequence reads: CASSLVRGGSNEQFF. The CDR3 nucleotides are TGTGCCAGCAGCTTGGTACGGGGGGGCAGCAATGAGCAGTTCTTC.

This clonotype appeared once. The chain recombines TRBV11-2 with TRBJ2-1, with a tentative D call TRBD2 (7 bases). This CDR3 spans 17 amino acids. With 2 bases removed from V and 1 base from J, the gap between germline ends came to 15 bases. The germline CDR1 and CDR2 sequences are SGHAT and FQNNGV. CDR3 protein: CASSLRGALGSYNEQFF. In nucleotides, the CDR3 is TGTGCCAGCAGCTTACGGGGGGCTCTAGGGTCCTACAATGAGCAGTTCTTC.

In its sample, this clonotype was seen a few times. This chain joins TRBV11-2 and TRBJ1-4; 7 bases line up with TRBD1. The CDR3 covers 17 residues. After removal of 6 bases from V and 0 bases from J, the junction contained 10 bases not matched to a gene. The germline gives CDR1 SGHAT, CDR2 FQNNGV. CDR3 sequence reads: CASRLSTGIATNEKLFF. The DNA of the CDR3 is TGTGCCAGCAGACTATCGACAGGGATTGCAACTAATGAAAAACTGTTTTTT.

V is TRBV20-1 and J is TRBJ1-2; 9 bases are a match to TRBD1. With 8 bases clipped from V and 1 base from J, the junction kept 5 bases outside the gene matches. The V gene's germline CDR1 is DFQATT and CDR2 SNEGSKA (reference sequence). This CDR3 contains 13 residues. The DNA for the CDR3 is TGCAGTCCGTGGACAGGGGATAACTATGGCTACACCTTC. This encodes CSPWTGDNYGYTF.

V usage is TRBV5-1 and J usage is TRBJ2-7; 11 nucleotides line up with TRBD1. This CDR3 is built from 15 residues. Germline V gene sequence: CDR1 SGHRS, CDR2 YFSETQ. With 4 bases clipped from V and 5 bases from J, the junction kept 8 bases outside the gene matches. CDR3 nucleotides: TGCGCCAGCAGCCCGATAAGGACAGGGGGCCACGAGCAGTACTTC. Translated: CASSPIRTGGHEQYF.

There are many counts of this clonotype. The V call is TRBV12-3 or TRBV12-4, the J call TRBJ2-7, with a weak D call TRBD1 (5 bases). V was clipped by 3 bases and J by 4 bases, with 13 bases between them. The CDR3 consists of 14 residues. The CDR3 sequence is CASSFRVSLYEQYF. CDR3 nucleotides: TGTGCCAGCAGTTTCAGGGTCTCGTTATACGAGCAGTACTTC.

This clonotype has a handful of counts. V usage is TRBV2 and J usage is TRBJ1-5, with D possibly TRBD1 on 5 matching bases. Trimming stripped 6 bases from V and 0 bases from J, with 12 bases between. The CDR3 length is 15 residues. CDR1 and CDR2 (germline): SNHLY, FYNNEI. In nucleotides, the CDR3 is TGTGCCAGCAGCGCCGGGACCCTTAGCAATCAGCCCCAGCATTTT. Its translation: CASSAGTLSNQPQHF.

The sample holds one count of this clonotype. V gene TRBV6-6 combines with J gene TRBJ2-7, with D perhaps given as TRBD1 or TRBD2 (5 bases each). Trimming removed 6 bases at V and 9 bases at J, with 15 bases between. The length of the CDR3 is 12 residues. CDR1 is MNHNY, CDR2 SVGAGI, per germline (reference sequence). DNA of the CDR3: TGTGCCAGCAGACTCGGGACCGAAGGGCAGTACTTC. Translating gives CASRLGTEGQYF.

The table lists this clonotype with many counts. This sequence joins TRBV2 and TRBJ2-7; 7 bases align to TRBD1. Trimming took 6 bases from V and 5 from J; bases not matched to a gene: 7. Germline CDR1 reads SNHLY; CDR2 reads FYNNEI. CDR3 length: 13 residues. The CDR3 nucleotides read TGTGCCAGCAGCGTGACAGGGTTTAACGAGCAGTACTTC. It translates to CASSVTGFNEQYF.

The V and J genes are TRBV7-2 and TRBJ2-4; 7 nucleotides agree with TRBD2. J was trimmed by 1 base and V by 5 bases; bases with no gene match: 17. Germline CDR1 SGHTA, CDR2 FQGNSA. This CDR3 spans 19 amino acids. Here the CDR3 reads CASSALAGDLLSAKNIQYF. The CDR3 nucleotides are TGTGCCAGCAGCGCCTTGGCGGGGGACCTTCTATCGGCCAAAAACATTCAGTACTTC.

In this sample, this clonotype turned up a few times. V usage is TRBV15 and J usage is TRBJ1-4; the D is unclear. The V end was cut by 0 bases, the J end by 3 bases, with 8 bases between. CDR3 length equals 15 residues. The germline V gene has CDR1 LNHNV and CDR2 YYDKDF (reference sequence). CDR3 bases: TGTGCCACCAGCAGAGAGAGCCAAGCTAATGAAAAACTGTTTTTT. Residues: CATSRESQANEKLFF. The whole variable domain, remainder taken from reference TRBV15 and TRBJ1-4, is DAMVIQNPRYQVTQFGKPVTLSCSQTLNHNVMYWYQQKSSQAPKLLFHYYDKDFNNEADTPDNFQSRRPNTSFCFLDIRSPGLGDTAMYLCATSRESQANEKLFFGSGTQLSVL.

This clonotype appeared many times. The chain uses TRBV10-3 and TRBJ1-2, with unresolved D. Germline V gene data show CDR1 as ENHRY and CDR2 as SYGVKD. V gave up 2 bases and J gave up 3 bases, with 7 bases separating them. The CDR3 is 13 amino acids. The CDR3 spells CAISEQTHYGYTF. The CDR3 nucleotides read TGTGCCATCAGTGAGCAGACACACTATGGCTACACCTTC.

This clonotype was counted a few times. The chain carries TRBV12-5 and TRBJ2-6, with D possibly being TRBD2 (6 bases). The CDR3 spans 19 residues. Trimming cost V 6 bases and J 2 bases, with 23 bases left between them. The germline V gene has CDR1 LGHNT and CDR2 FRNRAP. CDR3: CASGSPLGGALAGANVLTF. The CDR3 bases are TGTGCTAGTGGCTCCCCATTGGGGGGAGCCCTTGCTGGGGCCAACGTCCTGACTTTC.

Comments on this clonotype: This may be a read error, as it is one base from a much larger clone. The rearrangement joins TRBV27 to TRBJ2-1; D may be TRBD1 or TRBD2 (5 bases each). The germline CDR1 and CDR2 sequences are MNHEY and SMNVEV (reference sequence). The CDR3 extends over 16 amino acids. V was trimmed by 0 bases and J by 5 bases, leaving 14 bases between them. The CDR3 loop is CASSLSGASNHNEQFF. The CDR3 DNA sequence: TGTGCCAGCAGTTTATCCGGGGCTAGCAACCACAATGAGCAGTTCTTC.